The clone carrying this T cell receptor beta chain was seen many times. Its antigen is unidentified. This specimen belongs to a study of blood T cells in healthy people across ages. Study-wide results and caveats: Older age coincided with a roughly linear decline in TCR beta diversity per million T cells. Any changes in expanded clonotypes were possibly confounded, as donor CMV status remained unknown.

A J-beta primer mix and a sample-barcoded 5' primer were used in a second PCR of roughly 7 to 12 cycles. One entry per CDR3 protein, called by TCRdb with MiXCR from the 5' RACE reads. Of fewer than 950,000 distinct CDR3 sequences detected, approximately 35% appear once; the ten largest clones hold 10% to 15%. The germline V and J ends were trimmed by 5 bases and 9 bases, with 11 bases remaining between them. This CDR3 is built from 11 residues. Per germline, CDR1 MNHNS and CDR2 SASEGT. The sample comprised blood. This TCR was sampled from a man aged 18 to 30 in good health. The chain employs TRBV6-1 and TRBJ2-7; D gene ambiguous. DNA of the CDR3: TGTGCCAGCAGTAGAGATTGGGGGCAGTACTTC. Amino acids: CASSRDWGQYF.